This TCR beta chain comes out of a study of radiotherapy plus CTLA-4 blockade in lung cancer. Overall study results and limits: In blood, after radiotherapy plus ipilimumab, tumor-derived TCR clones expanded.

Ipilimumab CTLA-4 blockade and focal radiation were given to patients with chemo-refractory metastatic non-small-cell lung cancer. The CDR3 is 16 residues long. In germline, CDR1 is MNHNY, CDR2 SVGAGI (reference sequence). V gave up 4 bases and J gave up 0 bases, with 13 bases separating them. A note on this clone: Its antigen remains unknown.

Produced via immunoSEQ multiplex PCR; TCRdb's table is partial and in-frame only. This table has 70,000 to 95,000 clones, about 83% appearing once. Sequenced here: peripheral blood, sampled from a patient treated with radiotherapy plus ipilimumab. This chain uses TRBV6-6 with TRBJ2-1; D remains ambiguous. This clonotype was sampled from a human donor with non-small cell lung cancer that progressed on radiotherapy plus ipilimumab. The CDR3 loop is CASSSGYGSSYNEQFF. CDR3 DNA: TGTGCCAGCAGTTCAGGTTACGGTTCCTCCTACAATGAGCAGTTCTTC.